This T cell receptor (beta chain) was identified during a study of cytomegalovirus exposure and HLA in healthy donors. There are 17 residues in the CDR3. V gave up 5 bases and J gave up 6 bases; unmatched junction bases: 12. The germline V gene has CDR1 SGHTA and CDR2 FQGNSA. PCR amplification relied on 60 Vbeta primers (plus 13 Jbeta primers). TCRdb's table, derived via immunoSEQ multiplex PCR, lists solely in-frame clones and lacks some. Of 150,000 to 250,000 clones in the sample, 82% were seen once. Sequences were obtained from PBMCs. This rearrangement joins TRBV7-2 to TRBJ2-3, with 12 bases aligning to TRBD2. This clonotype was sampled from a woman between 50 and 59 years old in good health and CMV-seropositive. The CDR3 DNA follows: TGTGCCAGCAGCGCACTAGCGGGGGGCCTGATGGCCGATACGCAGTATTTT. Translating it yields CASSALAGGLMADTQYF.